The 11 T cell receptor beta chains below all came from one sample that was sequenced in a study of CXCR3-negative and CXCR3-positive naive CD8 T cells. Study-level findings and limits: TRB CDR3s of CXCR3-positive naive cells were more hydrophobic than those of CXCR3-negative naive cells.

Their cognate antigens are unknown. The authors made the TRB cDNA libraries by 5' RACE using UMI labels. TCRdb reprocessed the 5' RACE reads and reports one entry per CDR3 protein, with no DNA. This sample's table reports roughly 99,000 distinct CDR3 sequences. The sample taken for sequencing was naive CXCR3+ CD8+ T cells from blood. The subset denotes: CD45RO-CCR7+CD27+CD95- naive CD8+ T cells expressing CXCR3 (TNR3+). All receptors derive from a human donor in good health. Some clones in this sample may be carry-over from other donors' samples.

J is TRBJ1-2 and V is TRBV6-6; TCRdb gives TRBD1 as the D gene, but with no DNA this cannot be confirmed. The CDR3 totals 16 residues. The germline V gene encodes CDR1 MNHNY and CDR2 SVGAGI (reference sequence). This CDR3 is CASSEDSKMFYYGYTF.

The V call is TRBV5-1, the J call TRBJ2-7; TCRdb returns TRBD1, unconfirmable since there is no DNA. Germline-derived CDR1 and CDR2 are SGHRS and YFSETQ. This CDR3 region has 16 residues. CDR3 residues: CASSLSAGVVTYEQYF.

The chain employs TRBV20-1 and TRBJ1-6; TCRdb's D call, TRBD1, is unchecked because there is no DNA. This CDR3 has 17 amino acids. The V gene's germline CDR1 is DFQATT and CDR2 SNEGSKA (reference sequence). The CDR3 region is CSADRTTESFYNSPLHF.

The chain has TRBV14 and TRBJ2-7; no DNA is available, so the TRBD1 call from TCRdb remains unchecked. CDR3 length: 15 amino acids. Germline V gene data show CDR1 as SGHDN and CDR2 as FVKESK. Here the CDR3 reads CASSQDRGDYYEQYF.

The rearrangement links TRBV29-1 to TRBJ1-2; TCRdb reports TRBD1, a call that lacks DNA to check it against. The CDR3 contains 13 residues. Per the germline V gene, CDR1 is SQVTM and CDR2 is ANQGSEA. CDR3 in amino acids: CSAGTDFNYGYTF.

The J gene is TRBJ1-3, the V gene TRBV19. The CDR3 spans 16 residues. Germline V gives CDR1 LNHDA, CDR2 SQIVND (reference sequence). The CDR3 loop is CASSIVNYGSGNTIYF.

The chain joins TRBV6-5 to TRBJ2-7; no DNA is available, so the TRBD2 call from TCRdb remains unchecked. Germline CDR1 is MNHEY and CDR2 is SVGAGI. CDR3 size: 15 residues. CDR3 region: CASSFFGGGDYEQYF.

The chain recombines TRBV4-2 with TRBJ1-3. CDR3 length: 17 amino acids. Germline values: CDR1 LGHNA, CDR2 YNFKEQ. CDR3 residues: CASSQLNWGSSGNTIYF.

This chain uses TRBV15 with TRBJ2-1; with no DNA, the TCRdb D assignment of TRBD1 cannot be verified. Germline V gene data show CDR1 as LNHNV and CDR2 as YYDKDF (reference sequence). CDR3 length: 14 residues. The CDR3 sequence is CATSSGTGDNEQFF.

The V call is TRBV7-6, the J call TRBJ2-5; lacking DNA, the TRBD2 call made by TCRdb goes unchecked. The CDR3 extends over 15 amino acids. Germline V gene sequence: CDR1 SGHVS, CDR2 FNYEAQ. The CDR3 spells CASSFGGAISETQYF.

This chain connects TRBV27 to TRBJ1-5; without DNA, the TCRdb call of TRBD1 cannot be checked. The length of the CDR3 is 14 residues. Germline loops: CDR1 MNHEY, CDR2 SMNVEV (reference sequence). CDR3 sequence reads: CASSLGGTSKPQHF.